These 21 T cell receptor beta chains came from one sample sequenced in a study of blood T cell repertoires in COVID-19. TCRdb's table, derived via immunoSEQ multiplex PCR, lists solely in-frame clones and lacks some. Of a few hundred thousand clones listed, 80% to 90% are singletons. Sequencing input: PBMCs or T cells enriched from blood (not recorded which). These TCRs come from a woman aged 50 to 60 who had recovered from COVID-19.

This chain joins TRBV6-1 and TRBJ2-3; 8 nucleotides align to TRBD2. From germline, CDR1 is MNHNS and CDR2 SASEGT. The CDR3 extends over 14 amino acids. With V trimmed by 3 bases and J by 5 bases, 4 bases remained unmatched. The CDR3 bases are TGTGCCAGCAGTGAGGCCCTAGCGGGAGATACGCAGTATTTT. Translated: CASSEALAGDTQYF.

The chain combines TRBV7-8 with TRBJ1-5, with TRBD1 matching 7 bases. Trimming removed 4 bases from V and 1 base from J; junction bases left unmatched: 7. The germline V gene encodes CDR1 SGHVS and CDR2 FQNEAQ. The CDR3 has 16 residues. CDR3 sequence (DNA): TGTGCCAGCAGCTCGAGAGGGGACAGCAGCAATCAGCCCCAGCATTTT. It is translated as CASSSRGDSSNQPQHF.

The chain links TRBV5-1 to TRBJ1-2; 7 positions match TRBD1. V was pared by 0 bases and J by 4 bases, with 3 bases of the junction left unmatched. The CDR3 extends over 14 amino acids. Germline CDR1 is SGHRS and CDR2 is YFSETQ. The CDR3 DNA is TGCGCCAGCAGCTTGGGGACAGGTTCCTATGGCTACACCTTC. Translating gives CASSLGTGSYGYTF.

The chain couples TRBV7-9 to TRBJ1-2; D gene uncertain. V was cut by 6 bases and J by 7 bases, with 9 bases left in between. Germline V CDR1 and CDR2: SEHNR, FQNEAQ (reference sequence). This CDR3 has 11 amino acids. CDR3 region: CASRDMGGYTF. CDR3 coding DNA: TGTGCCAGCAGAGACATGGGTGGCTACACCTTC.

The chain is built from TRBV2 and TRBJ2-7; the D gene is possibly TRBD1 (5 bases). Germline V CDR1 and CDR2: SNHLY, FYNNEI. Deletions cut 3 bases from V and 1 base from J, with 7 bases between. The length of the CDR3 is 13 residues. The chain's CDR3 is CASSDRESYEQYF. As DNA, the CDR3 is TGTGCCAGCAGTGACAGGGAATCCTACGAGCAGTACTTC.

Details on this clone: Other nucleotide sequences in the sample specify the same CDR3. CDR3 amino acids: CASSSTGGYTF. DNA of the CDR3: TGTGCCAGCAGTTCTACCGGGGGCTACACCTTC. The J gene is TRBJ1-2, the V gene TRBV28; D call uncertain. In germline, CDR1 is MDHEN, CDR2 SYDVKM. The CDR3 is 11 residues long. V was cut by 4 bases and J by 8 bases, with 8 bases left in between.

This clone was seen a few times. V and J are TRBV10-1 and TRBJ2-2, with D perhaps matching TRBD1 (5 bases). V was trimmed by 2 bases and J by 0 bases, leaving 7 bases between them. Per germline, CDR1 WNHNN and CDR2 SYGVQD (reference sequence). The CDR3 spans 15 residues. The CDR3 spells CASSETGSNTGELFF. The CDR3 DNA reads TGCGCCAGCAGTGAGACAGGCTCGAACACCGGGGAGCTGTTTTTT.

This chain's CDR3 is CASSLRLAGVALDNEQFF. CDR3 sequence (DNA): TGTGCCAGCAGTTTAAGACTAGCGGGAGTGGCTTTGGACAATGAGCAGTTCTTC. The J gene is TRBJ2-1, the V gene TRBV28, with 12 bases lining up with TRBD2. The CDR3 extends over 18 amino acids. CDR1 is MDHEN, CDR2 SYDVKM, per germline. After removal of 2 bases from V and 5 bases from J, the junction contained 10 bases not matched to a gene.

The CDR3 sequence: CASSSDSNQPQHF. CDR3 sequence (DNA): TGTGCCAGCAGTTCAGATAGCAATCAGCCCCAGCATTTT. V and J are TRBV27 and TRBJ1-5, with no clear D. The CDR3 is made up of 13 amino acids. Deletions cut 4 bases from V and 0 bases from J, with 4 bases between. Germline V gene lookup returns CDR1 MNHEY and CDR2 SMNVEV (reference sequence).

The chain couples TRBV10-3 to TRBJ2-7; D is uncertain. The V gene lost 4 bases and the J gene lost 3 bases, with 7 bases spanning the gap. Germline CDR1 ENHRY, CDR2 SYGVKD. The CDR3 contains 12 residues. The CDR3 here is CAISGGIYEQYF. The CDR3, as DNA: TGTGCCATCAGTGGAGGTATCTACGAGCAGTACTTC.

V and J are TRBV29-1 and TRBJ2-2; D unclear. Trimming stripped 4 bases from V and 4 bases from J, with 10 bases between. The CDR3 contains 13 residues. Germline CDR1 SQVTM, CDR2 ANQGSEA. CDR3 amino acids: CSVGVNPTGELFF. In nucleotides, the CDR3 is TGCAGCGTTGGAGTCAACCCCACCGGGGAGCTGTTTTTT.

CDR3 in amino acids: CASSFTGLARYEQYF. The CDR3 nucleotides read TGTGCCAGCAGCTTTACGGGACTAGCGAGGTACGAGCAGTACTTC. The chain uses TRBV7-2 and TRBJ2-7, with 10 bases aligning to TRBD2. CDR1 and CDR2 from the germline V gene are SGHTA and FQGNSA. J gave up 4 bases and V 3 bases, and 6 bases lay outside the gene matches. The length of the CDR3 is 15 residues.

The gene calls are TRBV29-1 and TRBJ1-1; D possibly corresponds to TRBD1 (6 bases). The CDR3 contains 11 residues. Trimming took off 8 bases at V and 6 bases at J, with 13 bases between the two ends. The V gene's germline CDR1 is SQVTM and CDR2 ANQGSEA. CDR3 nucleotide sequence: TGCAGCATACAGGGATTAGCTGAAGCTTTCTTT. It specifies CSIQGLAEAFF.

The rearrangement links TRBV5-1 to TRBJ2-2; 14 positions agree with TRBD2. From germline, CDR1 is SGHRS and CDR2 YFSETQ. This CDR3 spans 18 amino acids. The V gene end was trimmed by 4 bases and the J gene end by 5 bases; junction bases not matched to a gene: 10. DNA for the CDR3: TGCGCCAGCAGCCCAAGAGGACTAGCGGGAGGAACTACCGGGGAGCTGTTTTTT. Amino acid sequence: CASSPRGLAGGTTGELFF.

The chain couples TRBV5-4 to TRBJ2-2; possibly TRBD1 for D (6 bases). In germline, CDR1 is SGHNT, CDR2 YYREEE (reference sequence). Trimming removed 5 bases at V and 5 bases at J, with 7 bases between. This CDR3 comprises 12 residues. This CDR3 is CASRGTTGELFF. Written as DNA, the CDR3 is TGTGCCAGCAGGGGGACAACCGGGGAGCTGTTTTTT.

This clone was detected only once. The chain is built from TRBV2 and TRBJ1-1; D is possibly TRBD1 (6 bases). The CDR3 consists of 14 residues. V lost 7 bases to trimming and J lost 0 bases, with 12 bases between them. CDR1 and CDR2 from the germline V gene are SNHLY and FYNNEI. CDR3 bases: TGTGCCAGCATTACGGGACAAATGAACACTGAAGCTTTCTTT. Translated: CASITGQMNTEAFF. Full variable domain (outside the CDR3, taken from reference TRBV2 and TRBJ1-1): EPEVTQTPSHQVTQMGQEVILRCVPISNHLYFYWYRQILGQKVEFLVSFYNNEISEKSEIFDDQFSVERPDGSNFTLKIRSTKLEDSAMYFCASITGQMNTEAFFGQGTRLTVV.

The chain is built from TRBV28 and TRBJ2-1; 8 nucleotides align to TRBD2. V shed 4 bases, J shed 5 bases, and the junction held 7 bases outside the gene matches. The CDR3 has 15 amino acids. Germline V gene lookup returns CDR1 MDHEN and CDR2 SYDVKM. The CDR3 spells CASSSRGGPHNEQFF. The CDR3 DNA reads as TGTGCCAGCAGTTCACGGGGGGGCCCTCACAATGAGCAGTTCTTC.

The sample holds a few counts of this clone. The CDR3 here is CASRGLGSSFNSPEKLFF. The CDR3 DNA follows: TGTGCCAGCAGGGGACTGGGATCTAGTTTCAATTCGCCGGAAAAACTGTTTTTT. J is TRBJ1-4 and V is TRBV27, with D perhaps matching TRBD1 (5 bases). Per germline, CDR1 MNHEY and CDR2 SMNVEV (reference sequence). Trimming stripped 6 bases from V and 8 bases from J, with 28 bases between. CDR3 size: 18 residues.

V usage is TRBV29-1 and J usage is TRBJ1-2; D is ambiguous. The CDR3 spans 11 residues. V was shortened by 4 bases and J by 5 bases, with 8 bases between the two germline ends. Germline V gives CDR1 SQVTM, CDR2 ANQGSEA. The CDR3 loop is CSVGLSYGYTF. The DNA of the CDR3 is TGCAGCGTTGGTCTATCGTATGGCTACACCTTC.

This clone has only one observation. This chain joins TRBV3-1 (or the pseudogene TRBV3-2) and TRBJ2-1; D not certain. The CDR3 is 14 residues long. Germline CDR1 is LGHDT and CDR2 is YNNKEL (reference sequence). Trimming cost V 0 bases and J 8 bases, with 11 bases left between them. This chain's CDR3 is CASSQETPSDEQFF. As DNA, the CDR3 is TGTGCCAGCAGCCAAGAAACCCCCAGCGATGAGCAGTTCTTC.

The genes are TRBV3-1 (or the pseudogene TRBV3-2) and TRBJ1-3, with 9 bases fitting TRBD1. Losses at the gene ends were 1 base for V and 0 bases for J; bases not matched to a gene: 7. The CDR3 extends over 18 amino acids. Germline loops: CDR1 LGHDT, CDR2 YNNKEL (reference sequence). The CDR3: CASSQGLWDRDSGNTIYF. The CDR3 nucleotides are TGTGCCAGCAGCCAAGGATTGTGGGACAGGGACTCTGGAAACACCATATATTTT.